The sequence of this T cell receptor (beta chain) was determined in a study of shared clonotypes between healthy human individuals. About the study: Donor ages ranged 18 to 49 years: a couple of women, a few men. Study-level findings and limits: Owing to a small donor count, the genetic and exposure-history diversity represented was limited. When naive CD4 clonotypes were compared across a handful of donors, 4% to 6.5% were shared.

In the original analysis: Owing to the provision of junction-only sequences devoid of quality scores by immunoSEQ, filtering differed. Using immunoSEQ multiplex PCR, the repertoire was profiled, and TCRdb retains in-frame clones only, with some absent. V, J and clone size derive from that table, while D and trimming were established from the DNA sequence. The sample carries some 2,000,000 clones, roughly 94% recorded once. Germline V CDR1 and CDR2: MNHNS, SASEGT. With 4 bases removed from V and 1 base from J, the gap between germline ends came to 16 bases. The CDR3 runs to 17 residues. Remarks on this clone: Its antigen remains unknown.

V usage is TRBV6-1 and J usage is TRBJ2-2; perhaps TRBD1 as D (6 bases). The sequenced material came from naive CD4+ T cells sorted from blood. Subset of the sample: CD45RA+ positively selected. The receptor was derived from a young man in good health. Written as DNA, the CDR3 is TGTGCCAGCAGTGGGACCCCGGGACACCTGAACACCGGGGAGCTGTTTTTT. Translating it yields CASSGTPGHLNTGELFF.